These 18 T cell receptor beta chains came from one sample sequenced in a study of CD8 T cells in ankylosing spondylitis (dated by TCRdb to 2015 to 2018). The paper's findings and limits, for the study overall: Blood from ankylosing spondylitis patients appeared to be characterized by a TCR beta motif composed of under 10 highly homologous amino acid variants.

The library was prepared using 5' RACE. TCRdb records Illumina HiSeq 2500 as the sequencer. TCRdb's own reprocessing of the public reads used fastp at Q25 and MiXCR and kept productive beta chains. Entries that share a CDR3 protein sequence are merged under the most common genes and DNA. The sample table records fewer than 500,000 distinct CDR3 sequences; roughly 26% of these occur just once. The ten largest clones add up to approximately 1% of the sample. These receptors are not linked to any known antigen. The sequenced material came from blood, either unsorted or a sorted T cell fraction (not recorded which). The source is a male donor with ankylosing spondylitis.

J is TRBJ2-1 and V is TRBV24-1; 9 nucleotides agree with TRBD2. Germline V gene lookup returns CDR1 KGHDR and CDR2 SFDVKD. V shed 8 bases, J shed 3 bases, and the junction held 1 base outside the gene matches. This CDR3 spans 13 amino acids. The CDR3 loop is CATNSGSYNEQFF. The DNA of the CDR3 is TGTGCCACCAATAGCGGGAGCTACAATGAGCAGTTCTTC.

This sequence joins TRBV30 and TRBJ2-3; tentative D call: TRBD2 (6 bases). The V gene lost 0 bases and the J gene lost 3 bases, with 10 bases spanning the gap. Per germline, CDR1 GTSNPN and CDR2 SVGIG (reference sequence). This CDR3 contains 14 residues. CDR3 DNA sequence: TGTGCCTGGAGTGTAGGTAGCGGAACAGATACGCAGTATTTT. Protein sequence: CAWSVGSGTDTQYF.

The J gene is TRBJ2-7, the V gene TRBV5-6, with a tentative D call TRBD2 (6 bases). Germline CDR1 and CDR2: SGHDT and YYEEEE. Trimming shortened V by 0 bases and J by 5 bases, and 15 bases separated the two germline ends. There are 15 residues in the CDR3. CDR3 protein: CASSLGGLAYDEQYV. The CDR3, as DNA: TGTGCCAGCAGCTTGGGAGGGCTAGCGTATGACGAGCAGTACGTC.

This clonotype was seen a few times. CDR3 coding DNA: TGCAGTGACCAGCGGGACAGAAAGAATCAGCCCCAGCATTTT. Translation gives CSDQRDRKNQPQHF. The chain couples TRBV20-1 to TRBJ1-5, with 7 bases matching TRBD1. The CDR3 extends over 14 amino acids. Germline-derived CDR1 and CDR2 are DFQATT and SNEGSKA (reference sequence). V lost 7 bases and J lost 4; bases outside the gene matches: 10.

This clonotype was seen a handful of times. The rearrangement links TRBV4-1 to TRBJ1-1; 9 positions agree with TRBD1. Germline CDR1 reads MGHRA; CDR2 reads YSYEKL. V lost 2 bases and J lost 0; bases outside the gene matches: 13. CDR3 length: 19 amino acids. The CDR3 DNA follows: TGCGCCAGCAGCCAACCCCTACAGGGGGCGTGGGGTGTGAACACTGAAGCTTTCTTT. Its protein product is CASSQPLQGAWGVNTEAFF.

The chain links TRBV20-1 to TRBJ2-4, with D possibly TRBD2 on 5 matching bases. Germline V CDR1 and CDR2: DFQATT, SNEGSKA (reference sequence). The CDR3 is 13 residues long. Trimming took 0 bases from V and 2 from J, leaving 5 bases between them. The CDR3 DNA reads TGCAGTGCTAGAGAGGACTCCAAAAACATTCAGTACTTC. As protein: CSAREDSKNIQYF.

The chain links TRBV12-3 or TRBV12-4 to TRBJ2-1; D is unclear. The germline V and J ends were trimmed by 5 bases and 1 base, with 9 bases remaining between them. The CDR3 has 14 amino acids. As DNA, the CDR3 is TGTGCCAGCAGTCCGACCGCGTCCTACAATGAGCAGTTCTTC. This codes for CASSPTASYNEQFF.

The table lists this clonotype with a few counts. This chain uses TRBV5-1 with TRBJ1-4; perhaps TRBD1 as D (5 bases). The germline CDR1 and CDR2 sequences are SGHRS and YFSETQ. V shed 5 bases and J shed 5 bases, with 10 bases lying between them. The CDR3 loop spans 13 amino acids. CDR3 sequence (DNA): TGCGCCAGCAGACAGGACTGGAATGAAAAACTGTTTTTT. The encoded protein is CASRQDWNEKLFF. Together with reference TRBV5-1 and TRBJ1-4, the CDR3 gives the full variable domain: KAGVTQTPRYLIKTRGQQVTLSCSPISGHRSVSWYQQTPGQGLQFLFEYFSETQRNKGNFPGRFSGRQFSNSRSEMNVSTLELGDSALYLCASRQDWNEKLFFGSGTQLSVL.

The chain couples TRBV29-1 to TRBJ1-1; the match to TRBD1 covers 7 bases. The V segment lost 7 bases and the J segment 3 bases; nucleotides outside the gene matches: 11. CDR3 length equals 14 residues. The germline CDR1 and CDR2 sequences are SQVTM and ANQGSEA. CDR3 DNA sequence: TGCAGCGCCGGGAGGACAGGACAGGACACTGAAGCTTTCTTT. Its translation is CSAGRTGQDTEAFF.

There are a few counts of this clonotype. V usage is TRBV12-3 or TRBV12-4 and J usage is TRBJ2-3, with 8 bases that match TRBD2. This CDR3 has 13 residues. V lost 6 bases to trimming and J lost 8 bases; unmatched junction nucleotides: 7. This CDR3 is CASRRAGAVTQYF. In DNA, the CDR3 is TGTGCCAGCAGGCGAGCGGGGGCAGTTACGCAGTATTTT.

This clonotype was observed a handful of times. The V call is TRBV20-1, the J call TRBJ1-4, with D maybe TRBD1 (6 bases). Germline-derived CDR1 and CDR2 are DFQATT and SNEGSKA (reference sequence). Trimming removed 3 bases at V and 0 bases at J, with 17 bases between. The CDR3 has 17 residues. The CDR3 nucleotides are TGCAGTGCTAGGTTGGGATTGCAGGGGTCAACTAATGAAAAACTGTTTTTT. Translation: CSARLGLQGSTNEKLFF.

The chain recombines TRBV6-2 or TRBV6-3 with TRBJ2-7; D tentatively fits TRBD1 or TRBD2 (5 bases each). The V end lost 5 bases, the J end lost 8 bases, and 13 bases lay between the germline ends. This CDR3 contains 12 residues. The germline V gene has CDR1 MNHEY and CDR2 SVGEGT. The CDR3 coding sequence is TGTGCCAGCAGTCCCCCGGGACGCCAGCAGTACTTC. Its translation is CASSPPGRQQYF.

The rearrangement joins TRBV20-1 to TRBJ1-5, with TRBD1 matching 8 bases. The CDR3 covers 15 residues. Germline CDR1 reads DFQATT; CDR2 reads SNEGSKA (reference sequence). V trimming: 4 bases; J trimming: 2 bases; junction bases outside the gene matches: 7. CDR3 residues: CSATTGGGGNQPQHF. The DNA for the CDR3 is TGCAGTGCTACTACAGGGGGAGGGGGCAATCAGCCCCAGCATTTT.

V usage is TRBV5-4 and J usage is TRBJ1-1; D is possibly TRBD1 (6 bases). The V end lost 3 bases, the J end lost 0 bases, and 9 bases lay between the germline ends. The germline CDR1 and CDR2 sequences are SGHNT and YYREEE (reference sequence). The CDR3 spans 14 residues. CDR3 coding DNA: TGTGCCAGCAGCTGGGGGGCTTTGAACACTGAAGCTTTCTTT. It yields the protein CASSWGALNTEAFF.

This chain links TRBV30 with TRBJ2-6; no firm D call. CDR1 and CDR2 (germline): GTSNPN, SVGIG (reference sequence). The germline V and J ends were trimmed by 3 bases and 1 base, with 4 bases remaining between them. The CDR3 runs to 13 residues. The CDR3 reads CAWRKSGANVLTF. For the CDR3, the DNA is TGTGCCTGGAGGAAATCTGGGGCCAACGTCCTGACTTTC.

This clonotype was counted at least ten times. This chain joins TRBV2 and TRBJ2-1; 10 nucleotides match TRBD1. This CDR3 is built from 12 residues. Per germline, CDR1 SNHLY and CDR2 FYNNEI. The junction had 3 bases not matched to a gene; V was cut back by 6 bases and J by 10 bases. CDR3 loop: CASRDRGVEQFF. The CDR3 coding sequence is TGTGCCAGCAGGGACAGGGGGGTCGAGCAGTTCTTC.

This clonotype was seen many times. Mismatch with germline at one junction end may stem from a read error. The chain couples TRBV5-1 to TRBJ2-1; 10 bases fit TRBD2. This CDR3 spans 15 amino acids. Per the germline V gene, CDR1 is SGHRS and CDR2 is YFSETQ. DNA of the CDR3: TGTGCCAGCAGTTCGGGACTAGCGTCCTACAATGAGCAGTTCTTC. It translates to CASSSGLASYNEQFF.

The genes are TRBV20-1 and TRBJ2-2; 8 bases match TRBD2. Germline CDR1 is DFQATT and CDR2 is SNEGSKA (reference sequence). The J segment lost 6 bases and the V segment lost 3 bases, leaving 9 bases of the junction unmatched. The length of the CDR3 is 15 residues. CDR3 sequence reads: CSASSGGRAPGELFF. In DNA form, the CDR3 reads TGCAGTGCTAGTTCGGGGGGGAGGGCCCCCGGGGAGCTGTTTTTT.